What follows is one T cell receptor (beta chain) and its context. Its antigen is unidentified. These data originate in a study of neurological immune-mediated disorders. V was cut by 4 bases and J by 8 bases, with 9 bases left in between. There are 11 residues in the CDR3. Per the germline V gene, CDR1 is SGHDT and CDR2 is YYEEEE. 5'RACE generated cDNA with 10-nucleotide random UMIs. One entry per CDR3 protein, called by TCRdb with MiXCR from the 5' RACE reads. The sample holds approximately 50,000 distinct CDR3 sequences, about a tenth seen once. Findings and caveats of the study: The greatest degree of TCR clonal expansion was observed in HTLV-1-associated myelopathy, with the lowest in multiple sclerosis, below that of healthy controls. The absence of any CDR3 amino acid sequence shared by expanded clones across subjects suggests that repertoires were private in all groups.

Material: PBMCs. The V call is TRBV5-6, the J call TRBJ1-2, with unresolved D. The sequence was obtained from a man in his 70s with HTLV-1-associated myelopathy (HAM/TSP). Here the CDR3 reads CASSHVGGYTF. The CDR3 coding sequence is TGTGCCAGCAGCCACGTTGGCGGCTACACCTTC. The variable domain in full, completed from reference TRBV5-6 and TRBJ1-2, reads DAGVTQSPTHLIKTRGQQVTLRCSPKSGHDTVSWYQQALGQGPQFIFQYYEEEERQRGNFPDRFSGHQFPNYSSELNVNALLLGDSALYLCASSHVGGYTFGSGTRLTVV.